This T cell receptor (beta chain) was captured in a study of radiotherapy plus CTLA-4 blockade in lung cancer. The data were produced by immunoSEQ multiplex PCR, yet TCRdb's version contains in-frame clones alone and is incomplete. The sample holds tens of thousands of clones, 70% to 80% seen once. Alongside CTLA-4 blockade with ipilimumab, patients with chemo-refractory metastatic non-small-cell lung cancer received focal radiation. Trimming cost V 4 bases and J 7 bases, with 18 bases left between them. Germline V gives CDR1 SGHRS, CDR2 YFSETQ. The CDR3 is 15 amino acids. The origin of this receptor is a human donor with non-small cell lung cancer whose response to radiotherapy plus ipilimumab could not be evaluated. Some clones in this sample may be carry-over from other donors' samples. The sequencing here drew on peripheral blood, taken from a patient treated with radiotherapy plus ipilimumab. This chain links TRBV5-1 with TRBJ2-4, with a weak D call TRBD2 (6 bases). The CDR3 DNA follows: TGCGCCAGCAGCCCGCGGGGCTCACCTCAGAACATTCAGTACTTC. It yields the protein CASSPRGSPQNIQYF.